This T cell receptor (beta chain) derives from a study of blood T cell repertoires in COVID-19. For the study at large: Samples taken during acute and convalescent COVID-19 were collected in the United States, Italy and Spain. T cells, B-cell-depleted T cells, or PBMCs provided the cDNA or gDNA that served as material.

The authors' processing: Amplification with reference gene primers provided the estimates of nucleated cell counts. Repertoires were generated with immunoSEQ multiplex PCR, while TCRdb's copy carries only in-frame clones and drops some. For V, J and clone size, that table is used; D and trimming come from the DNA. This sample yields about 190,000 clones, of which roughly 84% are seen a single time; 20% belongs to the top ten. The receptor comes from a human donor in a cohort sampled during active COVID-19. Material: peripheral blood.

Written as DNA, the CDR3 is TGTGCCAGCAGCTCTGGACAGAACACTGAAGCTTTCTTT. The encoded protein is CASSSGQNTEAFF. This rearrangement joins TRBV7-8 to TRBJ1-1, with D maybe TRBD1 (5 bases). The CDR3 loop spans 13 amino acids. The V gene's germline CDR1 is SGHVS and CDR2 FQNEAQ. V shed 4 bases and J shed 1 base, with 7 bases lying between them.